This T cell receptor beta chain was identified during a study of T cells in Graves' hyperthyroidism and ophthalmopathy (dated by TCRdb to between 2019 and 2020). In terms of the full investigation: Peripheral blood samples were taken at the time of initial diagnosis, prior to any treatment. The 100 discovery patients were divided at random into training and test sets in a 7:3 ratio. In roughly six Graves' hyperthyroidism patients, the study also compared T-cell repertoires from thyroid tissue with T-cell repertoires from blood. To identify distinguishing TCR V-J signatures, a discovery cohort of about 100 patients was used, comprising 43 with Graves' ophthalmopathy and roughly 60 with stable Graves' hyperthyroidism. TCR Vbeta CDR3 sequencing of roughly 140 peripheral blood samples (43 ophthalmopathy, under 80 hyperthyroidism and roughly 17 progressor patients) is reported in the paper. Whether ophthalmopathy could be predicted prospectively was tested in an independent validation cohort made up of under 20 hyperthyroidism patients plus 17 patients who later progressed to ophthalmopathy. Following sampling, methimazole starting at 30 mg daily was given to hyperthyroidism patients, and high-dose intravenous methylprednisolone was given to ophthalmopathy patients.

Points the paper makes about the study in general: In validation, progression to ophthalmopathy was predicted by the model with around 71% sensitivity and nearly 75% specificity, a median of approximately 6.5 months before onset. Sample size was not statistically predetermined, and blinding of investigators to group allocation was not performed. Ophthalmopathy was separated from stable hyperthyroidism by a 13 V-J signature model, with 87.88% sensitivity and roughly 81% specificity obtained in cross-validation and 80%/75% obtained in testing. Most expanded thyroid clonotypes (frequency above 0.001) were also found in blood, which suggests that blood repertoires may mirror thyroid immune responses.

With regard to this clonotype: Its antigen is not yet known. The record has no base qualities; no much larger clone is one base away.

In the ophthalmopathy patients, disease was moderately to severely active, with a Clinical Activity Score of 3 or more, a NOSPECS grade of 4 or more, and a duration of less than 3 months. Patients with uncontrolled infections, other autoimmune diseases, pregnancy or lactation were excluded. Diagnoses were based on clinical symptoms, serum thyroxine and TRAb, thyroid ultrasound and orbital computed tomography. PBMCs were separated from roughly 9.6 ml of fresh peripheral blood using Ficoll-Paque density gradient centrifugation. Total RNA was extracted with Trizol reagent, and quality was checked on an Agilent 2100 Bioanalyzer. TCR beta CDR3 regions were amplified from RNA transcripts. The TCR CDR3 was subjected to a first round of RT-PCR using the HTBI primer set and the Qiagen OneStep RT-PCR kit. Libraries were constructed in a second round of multiplex PCR, after which size selection and purification were carried out. Sequencing of the libraries was done on an Illumina HiSeq2000 using paired-end 100 bp reads. The authors processed their data as follows. SOAPnuke was used to process the raw data, with reads discarded if the reads contained adapters or uncalled bases, had a mean Phred below 15, or lacked an exact constant-primer or identifier match. High-quality paired reads were merged using COPE v1.2.5, and each unique nucleotide sequence was defined as a clonotype. MiTCR v1.1 was used to align the clonotypes against IMGT TRBV, TRBD and TRBJ reference segments. Only V-J combinations with frequency above 0.0001, covering approximately 99% of repertoires, were analysed. A TCS score was defined as the ratio between F50 (clonal expansion) and ExV (chaos), using BLOSUM62-based TCRdist between CDR3 peptides within each V-J. Welch's t-statistics and random forest reduced roughly 530 V-J features to roughly 13, which were used in a naive Bayes classifier (R e1071). Through fastp at Q25 and MiXCR, TCRdb rebuilt clones from the public reads, retaining in-frame beta chains. One record per CDR3 amino acid sequence lists the most common genes and DNA. These V and J calls derive from TCRdb rather than the authors' analysis. This sample is represented by about 500,000 distinct CDR3 sequences; more than 15% of them were singletons. Of the sample, approximately 30% is held by the ten largest clones.

Sequenced input: blood. The receptor was derived from a woman younger than 45 with Graves' ophthalmopathy.

CDR3 region: CASTTPGAYHQQYF. The DNA is as follows: TGTGCCAGCACAACGCCAGGGGCTTACCACCAGCAGTACTTC. Rearrangement joined TRBV12-3 or TRBV12-4 to TRBJ2-7, and the D gene may be TRBD1, 6 bases matching. V loses 7 bases, J loses 8 bases, and the germline ends lie 21 bases apart. Taken from cysteine to phenylalanine, the CDR3 has 14 residues. Only the CDR3 part of the read is kept: 42 bases, read in frame from the first base.